Following are 11 T cell receptor beta chains from one sample sequenced in a study of CD8+CD57+ T cells in acquired aplastic anemia. Patients chosen for sequencing had CD8+CD57+ cells that had expanded, as shown by flow cytometry. Profiling that covered TCR beta VDJ and CDR3 relied on genomic DNA as its template. MiXCR, applied by TCRdb to the reads, yields one record per CDR3 protein. This table has around 200,000 distinct CDR3 sequences, around 50% appearing once. Sequences were obtained from sorted CD4+, CD8+, or CD8+CD57+ T cells (not recorded which) from PBMCs. These receptors all stem from a human donor with aplastic anemia.

V usage is TRBV11-3 and J usage is TRBJ2-2, with 10 bases lining up with TRBD2. Germline V gene lookup returns CDR1 SGHNT and CDR2 YENEEA. The V segment lost 5 bases and the J segment 5 bases; nucleotides outside the gene matches: 5. This CDR3 region has 15 residues. The CDR3 here is CASSPSAGGTGELFF. The DNA for the CDR3 is TGTGCCAGCAGCCCATCAGCGGGGGGGACCGGGGAGCTGTTTTTT.

The V gene is TRBV5-4, the J gene TRBJ2-2, with D perhaps matching TRBD2 (6 bases). The germline V gene has CDR1 SGHNT and CDR2 YYREEE (reference sequence). The CDR3 extends over 15 amino acids. With 0 bases removed from V and 5 bases from J, the gap between germline ends came to 11 bases. The DNA of the CDR3 is TGTGCCAGCAGCTTGGTAGCGGACGGTACCGGGGAGCTGTTTTTT. This translates into CASSLVADGTGELFF.

The chain combines TRBV20-1 with TRBJ2-5; TRBD1 agrees at 7 bases. The V gene's germline CDR1 is DFQATT and CDR2 SNEGSKA (reference sequence). The CDR3 has 13 amino acids. J was trimmed by 6 bases and V by 7 bases; bases with no gene match: 11. In DNA form, the CDR3 reads TGCAGTGTTGCGAGGGGGCAGGGTAAGACCCAGTACTTC. This encodes CSVARGQGKTQYF.

This chain uses TRBV24-1 with TRBJ2-3; a weak D match, TRBD2 (6 bases). The ends were cut back, 3 bases at V and 4 bases at J, with 10 bases in the middle. This CDR3 region has 14 residues. The germline V gene encodes CDR1 KGHDR and CDR2 SFDVKD. In nucleotides, the CDR3 is TGTGCCACCAGTGATCGGGAGAAACCAGATACGCAGTATTTT. Its translation is CATSDREKPDTQYF.

V gene TRBV7-3 combines with J gene TRBJ2-7; 8 bases are a match to TRBD1. CDR1 SGHTA and CDR2 FQGTGA come from the germline V gene. The J segment lost 5 bases and the V segment lost 2 bases, leaving 5 bases of the junction unmatched. The CDR3 loop spans 14 amino acids. CDR3 residues: CASSLLQGENEQYF. The CDR3 DNA follows: TGTGCCAGCAGCTTATTACAGGGGGAGAACGAGCAGTACTTC.

This chain joins TRBV15 and TRBJ1-6; TRBD1 agrees at 7 bases. CDR3 length: 19 residues. V lost 0 bases and J lost 1; bases outside the gene matches: 9. Looked up from germline, CDR1 is LNHNV and CDR2 is YYDKDF (reference sequence). The chain's CDR3 is CATSRDPRGGGSYNSPLHF. The CDR3, as DNA: TGTGCCACCAGCAGAGATCCGAGAGGGGGCGGGTCCTATAATTCACCCCTCCACTTT.

The chain combines TRBV12-5 with TRBJ1-2; D gene unclear. This CDR3 spans 14 amino acids. V gave up 5 bases and J gave up 4 bases, with 14 bases separating them. CDR1 LGHNT and CDR2 FRNRAP come from the germline V gene. The CDR3 DNA is TGTGCTAGTGGTGATCGGGTCGGTGGCTATGGCTACACCTTC. Residues: CASGDRVGGYGYTF.

Turning to this clonotype: A much larger clonotype is one base distant, so this may be a read error. A read error is likely, as this CDR3 ends without the conserved phenylalanine or tryptophan. The chain is built from TRBV9 and TRBJ1-3, with 10 bases lining up with TRBD1. V trimming: 3 bases; J trimming: 3 bases; junction bases outside the gene matches: 6. The CDR3 consists of 16 residues. Germline CDR1 reads SGDLS; CDR2 reads YYNGEE. The CDR3: CASSERQGAFGNTIYS. The DNA for the CDR3 is TGTGCCAGCAGCGAGAGACAGGGGGCATTTGGAAACACCATATATTCT.

The chain has TRBV20-1 and TRBJ2-1; 8 bases match TRBD1. Germline V CDR1 and CDR2: DFQATT, SNEGSKA (reference sequence). V gave up 4 bases and J gave up 3 bases; unmatched junction bases: 5. The CDR3 runs 14 residues. CDR3 DNA sequence: TGCAGTGCTACACCGGGACAGGACTACAATGAGCAGTTCTTC. Translating gives CSATPGQDYNEQFF.

The chain carries TRBV2 and TRBJ1-5; no reliable D call. V shed 1 base and J shed 3 bases, with 10 bases lying between them. The CDR3 totals 15 residues. Germline CDR1 SNHLY, CDR2 FYNNEI. CDR3: CASSEEGRNNQPQHF. Here the CDR3 DNA reads TGTGCCAGCAGTGAAGAAGGGAGGAACAATCAGCCCCAGCATTTT.

The chain uses TRBV2 and TRBJ2-3; the D gene is possibly TRBD1 (6 bases). The CDR3 runs to 15 residues. The germline V gene encodes CDR1 SNHLY and CDR2 FYNNEI. V lost 6 bases and J 2 bases, leaving 15 bases between the germline ends. The chain's CDR3 is CASSVDRTPTDTQYF. Written as DNA, the CDR3 is TGTGCCAGCAGCGTCGACAGGACACCCACAGATACGCAGTATTTT.